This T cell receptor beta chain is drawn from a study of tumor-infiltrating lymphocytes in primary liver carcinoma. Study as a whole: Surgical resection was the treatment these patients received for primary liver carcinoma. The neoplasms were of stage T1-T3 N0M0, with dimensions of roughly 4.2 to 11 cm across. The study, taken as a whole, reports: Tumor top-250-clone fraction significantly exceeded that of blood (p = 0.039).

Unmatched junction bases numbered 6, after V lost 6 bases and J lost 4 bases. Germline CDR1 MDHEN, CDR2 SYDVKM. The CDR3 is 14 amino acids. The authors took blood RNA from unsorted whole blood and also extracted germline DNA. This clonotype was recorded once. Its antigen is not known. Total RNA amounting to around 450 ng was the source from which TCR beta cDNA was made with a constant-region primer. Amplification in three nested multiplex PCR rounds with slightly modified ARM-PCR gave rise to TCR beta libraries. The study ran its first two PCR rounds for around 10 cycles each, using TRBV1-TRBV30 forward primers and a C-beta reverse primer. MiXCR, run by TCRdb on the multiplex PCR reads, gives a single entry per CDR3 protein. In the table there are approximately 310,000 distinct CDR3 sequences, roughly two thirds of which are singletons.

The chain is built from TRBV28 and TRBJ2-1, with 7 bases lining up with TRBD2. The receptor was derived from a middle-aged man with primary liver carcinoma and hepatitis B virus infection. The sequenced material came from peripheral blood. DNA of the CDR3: TGTGCCAGCAGCGTCCCGGGAGGTTACAATGAGCAGTTCTTC. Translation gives CASSVPGGYNEQFF.